These 9 T cell receptor beta chains share one sample of origin, sequenced in a study of blood T cells in healthy people across ages. With a J-beta primer mix and a sample-barcoded 5' primer, a second PCR ran about 7 to 11 cycles. Using its own MiXCR run on the 5' RACE reads, TCRdb lists one record per CDR3 protein. This table holds about 560,000 distinct CDR3 sequences, 27% found once. The data were also submitted as part of a second study, on T cells of mothers and their children.

Sequenced: blood. The receptors were gathered from a boy between 2 and 10 years old in good health.

The rearrangement uses TRBV12-3 or TRBV12-4 and TRBJ2-1, with D maybe TRBD1 (5 bases). This CDR3 spans 11 amino acids. Trimming stripped 3 bases from V and 12 bases from J, with 9 bases between. The CDR3, as DNA: TGTGCCAGCAGTTTGGGGCTAGGGCAGTTCTTC. Its translation: CASSLGLGQFF.

This clonotype has only a few counts. The chain carries TRBV25-1 and TRBJ1-5; a weak D match, TRBD1 (5 bases). The CDR3 sequence is 13 residues long. Looked up from germline, CDR1 is MGHDK and CDR2 is SYGVNS. Trimming took off 4 bases at V and 3 bases at J, with 7 bases between the two ends. The CDR3 coding sequence is TGTGCCAGCAGTGGACAGCCCAATCAGCCCCAGCATTTT. Amino acids: CASSGQPNQPQHF.

This chain uses TRBV4-2 with TRBJ2-1; D tentatively reads TRBD1 or TRBD2 (5 bases each). V gave up 4 bases and J gave up 8 bases, with 12 bases separating them. The CDR3 has 13 amino acids. Germline V gives CDR1 LGHNA, CDR2 YNFKEQ. The CDR3 reads CASSPRGEYEQFF. The CDR3 nucleotides are TGTGCCAGCAGCCCGAGGGGAGAATATGAGCAGTTCTTC.

The chain links TRBV11-2 to TRBJ2-3; 10 bases are shared with TRBD2. Trimming at V came to 5 bases and at J to 5 bases, leaving 13 bases not matched to a gene. Per germline, CDR1 SGHAT and CDR2 FQNNGV. There are 17 residues in the CDR3. CDR3 amino acids: CASSPKAGGRQGDTQYF. CDR3 nucleotide sequence: TGTGCCAGCAGCCCCAAAGCGGGGGGGCGGCAGGGAGATACGCAGTATTTT.

The rearrangement joins TRBV12-3 or TRBV12-4 to TRBJ2-7, with D hard to call. The germline V and J ends were trimmed by 2 bases and 5 bases, with 4 bases remaining between them. This CDR3 spans 11 amino acids. The CDR3 nucleotides are TGTGCCAGCAGTTTACACCACGAGCAGTACTTC. Encoded protein: CASSLHHEQYF.

This clonotype was counted only a few times. The gene calls are TRBV27 and TRBJ1-4; a weak D match, TRBD1 (6 bases). Between the trimmed V and J ends, which lost 5 bases and 7 bases, there was a span of 23 bases. The CDR3 has 17 amino acids. The germline gives CDR1 MNHEY, CDR2 SMNVEV (reference sequence). The DNA for the CDR3 is TGTGCCAGCAGTCCAGGACAGCCCCGCGCTTCAGGTGAAAAACTGTTTTTT. This codes for CASSPGQPRASGEKLFF.

The chain employs TRBV7-6 and TRBJ1-2; 8 positions agree with TRBD1. The CDR3 sequence is 16 residues long. In germline, CDR1 is SGHVS, CDR2 FNYEAQ. J lost 4 bases, V lost 4 bases, and 11 bases had no gene match. As DNA, the CDR3 is TGTGCCAGCAGCTCCCAGGCCCAGGGGGCTTTCTATGGCTACACCTTC. The encoded protein is CASSSQAQGAFYGYTF.

The chain couples TRBV29-1 to TRBJ1-1, with a tentative D call TRBD1 (5 bases). There are 12 residues in the CDR3. Germline V gene lookup returns CDR1 SQVTM and CDR2 ANQGSEA. V gave up 4 bases and J gave up 11 bases, with 17 bases separating them. In nucleotides, the CDR3 is TGCAGCGTTGCGGGGCGTGGGGTTGCGGCTTTCTTT. Translating it yields CSVAGRGVAAFF.

The gene calls are TRBV6-4 and TRBJ2-1; 7 nucleotides align to TRBD2. Germline trimming cut 9 bases from V and 9 bases from J; bases unmatched to any gene: 17. There are 15 residues in the CDR3. The germline V gene encodes CDR1 MRHNA and CDR2 SNTAGT. The CDR3 is CASPGGLVRSGEQFF. In nucleotides, the CDR3 is TGTGCCAGTCCGGGCGGACTAGTTCGTTCTGGTGAGCAGTTCTTC.